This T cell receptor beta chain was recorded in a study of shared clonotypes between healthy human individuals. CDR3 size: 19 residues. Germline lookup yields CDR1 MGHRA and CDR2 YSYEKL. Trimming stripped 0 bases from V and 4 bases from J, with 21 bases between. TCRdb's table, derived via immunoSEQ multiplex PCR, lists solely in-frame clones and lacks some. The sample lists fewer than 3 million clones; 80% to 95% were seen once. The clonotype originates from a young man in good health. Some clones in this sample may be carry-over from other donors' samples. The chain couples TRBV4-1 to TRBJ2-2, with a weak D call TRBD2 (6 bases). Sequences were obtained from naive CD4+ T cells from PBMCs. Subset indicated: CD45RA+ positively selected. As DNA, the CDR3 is TGCGCCAGCAGCCAAGATATTTTTTGGGGGGAGAGGGGCACCGGGGAGCTGTTTTTT. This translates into CASSQDIFWGERGTGELFF.